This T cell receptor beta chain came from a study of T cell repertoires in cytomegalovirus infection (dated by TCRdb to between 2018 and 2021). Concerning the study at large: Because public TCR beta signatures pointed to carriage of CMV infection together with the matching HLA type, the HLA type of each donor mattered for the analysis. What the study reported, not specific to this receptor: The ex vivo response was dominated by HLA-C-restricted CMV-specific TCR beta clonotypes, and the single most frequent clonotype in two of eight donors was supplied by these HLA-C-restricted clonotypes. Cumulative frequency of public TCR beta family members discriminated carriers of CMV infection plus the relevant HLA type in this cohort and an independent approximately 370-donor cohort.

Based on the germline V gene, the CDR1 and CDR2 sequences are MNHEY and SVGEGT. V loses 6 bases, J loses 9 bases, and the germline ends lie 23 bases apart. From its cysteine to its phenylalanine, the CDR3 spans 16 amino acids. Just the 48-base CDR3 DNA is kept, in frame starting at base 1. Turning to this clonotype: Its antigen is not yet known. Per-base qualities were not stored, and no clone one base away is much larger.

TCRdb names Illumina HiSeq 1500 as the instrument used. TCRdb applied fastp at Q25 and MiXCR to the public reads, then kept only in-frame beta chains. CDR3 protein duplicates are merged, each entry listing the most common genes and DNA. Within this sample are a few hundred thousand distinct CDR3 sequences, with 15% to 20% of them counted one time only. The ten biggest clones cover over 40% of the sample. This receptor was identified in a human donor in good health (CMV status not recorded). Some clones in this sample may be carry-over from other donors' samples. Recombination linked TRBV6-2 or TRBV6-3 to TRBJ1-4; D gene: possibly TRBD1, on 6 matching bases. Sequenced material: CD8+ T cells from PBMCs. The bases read TGTGCCAGCAGCCCGCCGGGACAACGGCCCGCGAAAAAACTGTTTTTT. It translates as CASSPPGQRPAKKLFF.